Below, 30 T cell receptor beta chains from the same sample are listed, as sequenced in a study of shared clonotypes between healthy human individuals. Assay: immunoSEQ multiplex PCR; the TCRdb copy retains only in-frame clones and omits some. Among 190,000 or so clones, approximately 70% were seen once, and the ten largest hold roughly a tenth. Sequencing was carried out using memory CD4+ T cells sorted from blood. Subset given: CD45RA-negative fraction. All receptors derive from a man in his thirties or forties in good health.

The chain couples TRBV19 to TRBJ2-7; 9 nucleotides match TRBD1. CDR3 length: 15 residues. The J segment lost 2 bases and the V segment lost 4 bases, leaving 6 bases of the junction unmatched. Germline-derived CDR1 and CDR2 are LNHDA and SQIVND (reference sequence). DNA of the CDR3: TGTGCCAGTAGTAATCCGGACAGGGGAACCTACGAGCAGTACTTC. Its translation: CASSNPDRGTYEQYF.

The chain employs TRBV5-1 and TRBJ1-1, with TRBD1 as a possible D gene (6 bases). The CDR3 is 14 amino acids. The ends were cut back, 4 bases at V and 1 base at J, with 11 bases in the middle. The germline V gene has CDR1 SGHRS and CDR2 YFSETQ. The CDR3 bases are TGCGCCAGCAGCAAGGACAGACCGAACACTGAAGCTTTCTTT. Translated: CASSKDRPNTEAFF. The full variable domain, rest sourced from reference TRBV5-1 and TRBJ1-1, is KAGVTQTPRYLIKTRGQQVTLSCSPISGHRSVSWYQQTPGQGLQFLFEYFSETQRNKGNFPGRFSGRQFSNSRSEMNVSTLELGDSALYLCASSKDRPNTEAFFGQGTRLTVV.

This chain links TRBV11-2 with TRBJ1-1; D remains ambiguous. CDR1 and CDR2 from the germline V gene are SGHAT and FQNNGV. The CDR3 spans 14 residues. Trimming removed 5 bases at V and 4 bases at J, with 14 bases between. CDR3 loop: CASSPVGRGTEAFF. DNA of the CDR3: TGTGCCAGCAGCCCTGTGGGGAGAGGCACTGAAGCTTTCTTT.

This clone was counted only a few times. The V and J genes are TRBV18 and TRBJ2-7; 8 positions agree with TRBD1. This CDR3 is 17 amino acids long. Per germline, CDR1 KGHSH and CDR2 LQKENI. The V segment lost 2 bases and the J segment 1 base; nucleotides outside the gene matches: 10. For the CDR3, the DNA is TGTGCCAGCTCACCAACTGGACAGGGTTCTTCATCCTACGAGCAGTACTTC. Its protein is CASSPTGQGSSSYEQYF.

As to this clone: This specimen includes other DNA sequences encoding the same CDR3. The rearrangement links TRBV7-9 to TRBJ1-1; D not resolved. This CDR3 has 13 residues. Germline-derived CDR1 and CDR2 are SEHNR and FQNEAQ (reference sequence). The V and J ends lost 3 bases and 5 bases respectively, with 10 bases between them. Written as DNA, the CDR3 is TGTGCCAGCAGCTTGGAGGGAGGGACTGAAGCTTTCTTT. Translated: CASSLEGGTEAFF.

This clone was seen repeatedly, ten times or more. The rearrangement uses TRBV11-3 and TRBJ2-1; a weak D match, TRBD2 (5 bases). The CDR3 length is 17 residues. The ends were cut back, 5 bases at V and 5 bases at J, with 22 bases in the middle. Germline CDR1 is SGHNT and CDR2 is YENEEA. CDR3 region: CASSRDLGRGYDNEQFF. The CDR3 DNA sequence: TGTGCCAGCAGCCGAGACTTAGGCCGGGGTTACGACAATGAGCAGTTCTTC.

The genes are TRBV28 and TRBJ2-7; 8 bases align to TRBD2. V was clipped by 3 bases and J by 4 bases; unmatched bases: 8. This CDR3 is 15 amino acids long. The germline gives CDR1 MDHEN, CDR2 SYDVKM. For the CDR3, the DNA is TGTGCCAGCAGTTTGGCGGGAGGTCCGAGGTACGAGCAGTACTTC. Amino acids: CASSLAGGPRYEQYF.

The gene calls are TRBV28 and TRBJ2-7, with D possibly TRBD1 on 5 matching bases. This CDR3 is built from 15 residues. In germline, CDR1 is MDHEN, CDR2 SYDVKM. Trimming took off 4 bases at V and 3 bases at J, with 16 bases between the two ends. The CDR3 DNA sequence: TGTGCCAGCAGTTCACAAGGGGATCCCTACTACGAGCAGTACTTC. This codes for CASSSQGDPYYEQYF.

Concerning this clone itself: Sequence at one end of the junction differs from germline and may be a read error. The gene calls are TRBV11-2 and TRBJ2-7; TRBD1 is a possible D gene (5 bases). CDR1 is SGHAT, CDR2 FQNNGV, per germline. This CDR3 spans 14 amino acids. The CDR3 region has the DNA TGTGCCAGCAGCTTAATGTCCAGGCAGGGCGAGCAGTATTTC. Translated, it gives CASSLMSRQGEQYF.

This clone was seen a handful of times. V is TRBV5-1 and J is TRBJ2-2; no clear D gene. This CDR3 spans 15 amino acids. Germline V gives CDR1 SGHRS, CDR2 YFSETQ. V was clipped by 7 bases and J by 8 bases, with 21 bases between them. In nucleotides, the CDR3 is TGCGCCAGCGTCTACAGCCCCCTTACGATGGGGGAGCTGTTTTTT. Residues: CASVYSPLTMGELFF.

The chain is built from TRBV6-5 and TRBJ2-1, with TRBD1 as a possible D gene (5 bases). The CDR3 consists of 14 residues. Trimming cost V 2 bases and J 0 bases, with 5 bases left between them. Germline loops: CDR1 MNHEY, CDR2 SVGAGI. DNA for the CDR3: TGTGCCAGCAGTTACAGGGGCTCCTACAATGAGCAGTTCTTC. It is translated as CASSYRGSYNEQFF.

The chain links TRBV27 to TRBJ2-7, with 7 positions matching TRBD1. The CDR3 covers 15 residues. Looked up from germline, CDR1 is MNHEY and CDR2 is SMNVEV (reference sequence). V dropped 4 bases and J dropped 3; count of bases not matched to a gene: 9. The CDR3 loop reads CASSYRTGRHYEQYF. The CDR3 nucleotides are TGTGCCAGCAGTTACAGGACAGGCCGGCACTACGAGCAGTACTTC.

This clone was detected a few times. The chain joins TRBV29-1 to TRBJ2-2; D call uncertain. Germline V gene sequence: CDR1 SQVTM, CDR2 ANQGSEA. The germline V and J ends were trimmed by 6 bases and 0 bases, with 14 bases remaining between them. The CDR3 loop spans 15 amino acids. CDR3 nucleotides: TGCAGCGTCTCCCCCCCTGCTACGAACACCGGGGAGCTGTTTTTT. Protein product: CSVSPPATNTGELFF.

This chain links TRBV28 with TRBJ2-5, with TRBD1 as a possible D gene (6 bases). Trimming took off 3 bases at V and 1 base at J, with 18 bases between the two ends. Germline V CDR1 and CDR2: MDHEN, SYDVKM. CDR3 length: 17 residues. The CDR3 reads CASSFVPRGRLQETQYF. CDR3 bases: TGTGCCAGCAGTTTCGTCCCCAGGGGACGGCTCCAAGAGACCCAGTACTTC.

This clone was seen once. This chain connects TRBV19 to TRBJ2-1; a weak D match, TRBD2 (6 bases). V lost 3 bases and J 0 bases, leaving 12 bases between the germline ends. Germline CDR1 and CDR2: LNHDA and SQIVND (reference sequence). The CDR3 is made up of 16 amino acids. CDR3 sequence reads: CASSMSGWSSYNEQFF. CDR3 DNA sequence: TGTGCCAGTAGTATGAGCGGGTGGAGCTCCTACAATGAGCAGTTCTTC.

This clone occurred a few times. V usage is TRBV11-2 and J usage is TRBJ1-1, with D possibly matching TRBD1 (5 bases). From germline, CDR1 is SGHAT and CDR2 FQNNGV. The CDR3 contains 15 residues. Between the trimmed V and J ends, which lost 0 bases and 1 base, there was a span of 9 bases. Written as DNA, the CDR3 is TGTGCCAGCAGCTTAGATCGGGGGAGGAACACTGAAGCTTTCTTT. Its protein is CASSLDRGRNTEAFF.

The chain's CDR3 is CASSTQGARGYTF. In nucleotides, the CDR3 is TGTGCCAGCAGTACCCAGGGGGCTCGGGGCTACACCTTC. The chain has TRBV27 and TRBJ1-2; TRBD1 agrees at 8 bases. Losses at the gene ends were 5 bases for V and 8 bases for J; bases not matched to a gene: 7. The CDR3 spans 13 residues. CDR1 and CDR2 (germline): MNHEY, SMNVEV (reference sequence).

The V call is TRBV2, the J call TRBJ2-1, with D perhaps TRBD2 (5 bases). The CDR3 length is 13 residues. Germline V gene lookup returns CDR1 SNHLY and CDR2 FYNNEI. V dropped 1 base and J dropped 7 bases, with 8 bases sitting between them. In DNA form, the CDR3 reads TGTGCCAGCAGTGAAGAGAGAGGGAATGAGCAGTTCTTC. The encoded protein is CASSEERGNEQFF.

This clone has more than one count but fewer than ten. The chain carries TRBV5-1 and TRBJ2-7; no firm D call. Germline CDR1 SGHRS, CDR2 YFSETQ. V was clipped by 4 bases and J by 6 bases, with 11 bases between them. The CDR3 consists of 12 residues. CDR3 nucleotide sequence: TGCGCCAGCAGCCCGGATAGCCTCGAGCAGTACTTC. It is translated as CASSPDSLEQYF.

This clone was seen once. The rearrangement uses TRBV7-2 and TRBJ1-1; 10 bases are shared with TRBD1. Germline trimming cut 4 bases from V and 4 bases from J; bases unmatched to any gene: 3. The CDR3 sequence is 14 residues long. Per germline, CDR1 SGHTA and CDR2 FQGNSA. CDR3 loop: CASSWTGGGTEAFF. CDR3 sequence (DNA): TGTGCCAGCAGCTGGACAGGGGGGGGCACTGAAGCTTTCTTT.

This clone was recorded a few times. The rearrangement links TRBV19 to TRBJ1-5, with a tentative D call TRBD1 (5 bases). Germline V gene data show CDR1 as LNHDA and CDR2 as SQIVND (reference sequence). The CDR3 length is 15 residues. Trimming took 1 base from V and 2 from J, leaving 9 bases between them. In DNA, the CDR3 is TGTGCCAGTAGTATAGCACAGGTAGGCAATCAGCCCCAGCATTTT. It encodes CASSIAQVGNQPQHF.

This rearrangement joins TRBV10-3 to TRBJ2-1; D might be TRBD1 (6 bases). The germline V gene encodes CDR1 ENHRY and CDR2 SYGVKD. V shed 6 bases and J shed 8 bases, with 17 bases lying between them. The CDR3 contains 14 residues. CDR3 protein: CAISWGTFSDEQFF. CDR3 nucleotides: TGTGCCATCAGCTGGGGGACATTTTCCGATGAGCAGTTCTTC.

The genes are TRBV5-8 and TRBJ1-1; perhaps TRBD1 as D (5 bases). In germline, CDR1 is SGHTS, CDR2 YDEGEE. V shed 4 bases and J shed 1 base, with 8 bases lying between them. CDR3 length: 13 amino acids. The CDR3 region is CASSVQGNTEAFF. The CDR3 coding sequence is TGTGCCAGCAGCGTGCAGGGGAACACTGAAGCTTTCTTT.

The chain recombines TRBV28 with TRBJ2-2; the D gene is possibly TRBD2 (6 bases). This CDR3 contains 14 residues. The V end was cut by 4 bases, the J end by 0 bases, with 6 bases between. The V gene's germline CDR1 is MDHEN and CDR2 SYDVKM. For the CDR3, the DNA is TGTGCCAGCAGTTGGGGGGCGAACACCGGGGAGCTGTTTTTT. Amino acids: CASSWGANTGELFF.

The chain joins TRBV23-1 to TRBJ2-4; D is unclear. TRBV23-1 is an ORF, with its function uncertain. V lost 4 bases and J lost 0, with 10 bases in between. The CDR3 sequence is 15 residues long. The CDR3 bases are TGCGCCAGCAGTCGACTGACCCTAGCCAAAAACATTCAGTACTTC. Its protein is CASSRLTLAKNIQYF.

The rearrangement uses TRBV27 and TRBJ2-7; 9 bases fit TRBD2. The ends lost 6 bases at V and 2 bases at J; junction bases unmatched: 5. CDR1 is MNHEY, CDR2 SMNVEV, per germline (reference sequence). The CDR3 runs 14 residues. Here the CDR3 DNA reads TGTGCCAGCAGCCCGGGACTAGCCACCTACGAGCAGTACTTC. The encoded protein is CASSPGLATYEQYF.

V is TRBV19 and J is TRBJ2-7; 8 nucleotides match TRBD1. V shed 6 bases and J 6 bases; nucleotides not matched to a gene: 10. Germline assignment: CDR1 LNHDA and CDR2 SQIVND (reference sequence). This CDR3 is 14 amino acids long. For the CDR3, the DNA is TGTGCCAGTAGCCGGACAGGGCTACTCCGCGAGCAGTACTTC. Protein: CASSRTGLLREQYF.

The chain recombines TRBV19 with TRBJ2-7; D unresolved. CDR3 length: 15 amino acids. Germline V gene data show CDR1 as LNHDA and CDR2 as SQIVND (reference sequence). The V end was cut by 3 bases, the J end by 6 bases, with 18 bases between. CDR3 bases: TGTGCCAGTAGTATGTACGGCGGAGAGTTAAGCGAGCAGTACTTC. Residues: CASSMYGGELSEQYF.

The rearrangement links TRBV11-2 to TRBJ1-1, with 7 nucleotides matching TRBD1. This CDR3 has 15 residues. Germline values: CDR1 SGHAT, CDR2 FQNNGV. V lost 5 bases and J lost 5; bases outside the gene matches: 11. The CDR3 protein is CASSLPTGVRTEAFF. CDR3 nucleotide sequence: TGTGCCAGCAGCCTACCCACAGGGGTTCGGACTGAAGCTTTCTTT.

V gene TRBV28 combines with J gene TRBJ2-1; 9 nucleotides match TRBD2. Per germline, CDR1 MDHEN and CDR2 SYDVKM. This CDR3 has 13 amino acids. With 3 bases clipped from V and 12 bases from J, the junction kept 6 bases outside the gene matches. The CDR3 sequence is CASSFIQREAQFF. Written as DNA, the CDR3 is TGTGCCAGCAGTTTTATCCAGCGGGAGGCGCAGTTCTTC. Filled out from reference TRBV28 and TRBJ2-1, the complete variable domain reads DVKVTQSSRYLVKRTGEKVFLECVQDMDHENMFWYRQDPGLGLRLIYFSYDVKMKEKGDIPEGYSVSREKKERFSLILESASTNQTSMYLCASSFIQREAQFFGPGTRLTVL.